A single sample gave rise to the 31 T cell receptor beta chains below, sequenced in a study of CD8 T cells in ankylosing spondylitis. TCRdb recomputed calls from the 5' RACE reads with MiXCR, one row per CDR3 protein. The repertoire holds about 320,000 distinct CDR3 sequences, with 9.5% to 13% as singletons. Sequenced sample: blood, either unsorted or a sorted T cell fraction (not recorded which). The receptors were gathered from a female donor with ankylosing spondylitis or in good health (not recorded which).

This clonotype was seen many times. V gene TRBV20-1 combines with J gene TRBJ2-1; TRBD2 agrees at 11 bases. In germline, CDR1 is DFQATT, CDR2 SNEGSKA (reference sequence). J gave up 7 bases and V 3 bases, and 14 bases lay outside the gene matches. The CDR3 spans 17 residues. The CDR3 sequence: CSASLRIAGGPRNEQFF. In nucleotides, the CDR3 is TGCAGTGCTAGCTTGAGAATAGCGGGGGGGCCGCGAAATGAGCAGTTCTTC.

The genes are TRBV28 and TRBJ2-6; 9 bases match TRBD1. The CDR3 extends over 19 amino acids. The junction had 10 bases not matched to a gene; V was cut back by 4 bases and J by 0 bases. Germline V CDR1 and CDR2: MDHEN, SYDVKM. The CDR3 protein is CASSSRTGDGNSGANVLTF. The CDR3 DNA reads TGTGCCAGCAGTTCCCGGACAGGGGATGGAAACTCTGGGGCCAACGTCCTGACTTTC.

This clonotype came up a few times. The chain couples TRBV20-1 to TRBJ1-2; D gene uncertain. V lost 2 bases to trimming and J lost 2 bases, with 9 bases between them. The V gene's germline CDR1 is DFQATT and CDR2 SNEGSKA (reference sequence). The CDR3 covers 13 residues. CDR3 in DNA: TGCAGTGCTAGATCGGGCAGAAACTATGGCTACACCTTC. As protein: CSARSGRNYGYTF.

This clonotype was observed many times. This chain joins TRBV28 and TRBJ2-1; 9 bases are shared with TRBD1. With V trimmed by 0 bases and J by 6 bases, 9 bases remained unmatched. Looked up from germline, CDR1 is MDHEN and CDR2 is SYDVKM. The length of the CDR3 is 17 residues. CDR3 amino acids: CASSLWVGTGKGNEQFF. The CDR3 DNA reads TGTGCCAGCAGTTTATGGGTAGGGACAGGGAAGGGCAATGAGCAGTTCTTC.

This clonotype was seen ten or more times. The chain recombines TRBV7-2 with TRBJ2-1; TRBD2 matches 9 bases. CDR1 and CDR2 (germline): SGHTA, FQGNSA. V lost 5 bases to trimming and J lost 11 bases; unmatched junction nucleotides: 10. The CDR3 has 14 amino acids. The CDR3 protein is CASSPGTSRRKQFF. In DNA, the CDR3 is TGTGCCAGCAGCCCGGGGACTAGCAGACGCAAGCAGTTCTTC.

In this sample, this clonotype turned up many times. The rearrangement links TRBV12-3 or TRBV12-4 to TRBJ1-2; D is undetermined. This CDR3 comprises 14 residues. V was shortened by 5 bases and J by 4 bases, with 14 bases between the two germline ends. The CDR3: CASSHRRVFYGYTF. In nucleotides, the CDR3 is TGTGCCAGCAGTCATCGGCGGGTTTTCTATGGCTACACCTTC.

Ten or more counts support this clonotype. CDR3 bases: TGTGCCAGCAGTTTAGAGGACAGGTATAACAATGAGCAGTTCTTC. It encodes CASSLEDRYNNEQFF. V usage is TRBV12-3 or TRBV12-4 and J usage is TRBJ2-1; 7 bases fit TRBD1. J was trimmed by 5 bases and V by 1 base; bases with no gene match: 5. The CDR3 has 15 amino acids.

This clonotype was recorded many times. This chain joins TRBV15 and TRBJ2-7, with 9 nucleotides matching TRBD1. The CDR3 is 14 amino acids. Germline assignment: CDR1 LNHNV and CDR2 YYDKDF (reference sequence). The J segment lost 3 bases and the V segment lost 6 bases, leaving 6 bases of the junction unmatched. The CDR3 loop is CATSYRDRVYEQYF. In nucleotides, the CDR3 is TGTGCCACCAGTTACCGGGACAGGGTCTACGAGCAGTACTTC.

This clonotype occurred many times. The J gene is TRBJ2-1, the V gene TRBV20-1; D is unclear. V dropped 2 bases and J dropped 6 bases, with 2 bases sitting between them. The CDR3 totals 10 residues. From germline, CDR1 is DFQATT and CDR2 SNEGSKA (reference sequence). As DNA, the CDR3 is TGCAGTGCTAGATCCAATGAGCAGTTCTTC. Translated: CSARSNEQFF.

This clonotype was observed at least ten times. The chain employs TRBV5-1 and TRBJ2-3; 8 bases align to TRBD1. This CDR3 is built from 15 residues. Trimming at V came to 0 bases and at J to 4 bases, leaving 4 bases not matched to a gene. Germline V gene sequence: CDR1 SGHRS, CDR2 YFSETQ. CDR3 sequence (DNA): TGCGCCAGCAGCTTGGCCAGGGGGCTGGCAGATACGCAGTATTTT. The encoded protein is CASSLARGLADTQYF. Complete variable domain (other parts from reference TRBV5-1 and TRBJ2-3): KAGVTQTPRYLIKTRGQQVTLSCSPISGHRSVSWYQQTPGQGLQFLFEYFSETQRNKGNFPGRFSGRQFSNSRSEMNVSTLELGDSALYLCASSLARGLADTQYFGPGTRLTVL.

This clonotype was observed at least ten times. V is TRBV4-2 and J is TRBJ2-2, with 11 nucleotides matching TRBD2. V lost 4 bases and J lost 6; bases outside the gene matches: 16. CDR3 size: 19 residues. Germline V gene lookup returns CDR1 LGHNA and CDR2 YNFKEQ. The CDR3 reads CASSLPSGSGGALAGELFF. As DNA, the CDR3 is TGTGCCAGCAGCCTCCCAAGTGGTAGCGGGGGGGCGTTGGCCGGGGAGCTGTTTTTT.

V gene TRBV4-2 combines with J gene TRBJ2-3; D possibly corresponds to TRBD2 (5 bases). This CDR3 is 16 amino acids long. Trimming cost V 0 bases and J 2 bases, with 12 bases left between them. Germline CDR1 and CDR2: LGHNA and YNFKEQ. The CDR3 sequence is CASSQDGTRDTDTQYF. The CDR3 nucleotides read TGTGCCAGCAGCCAAGATGGTACTAGAGACACAGATACGCAGTATTTT.

As for this clonotype: A junction end diverges from the germline sequence, so it may reflect a read error. The V gene is TRBV20-1, the J gene TRBJ1-2; 9 nucleotides match TRBD1. Germline CDR1 reads DFQATT; CDR2 reads SNEGSKA (reference sequence). The CDR3 spans 17 residues. Here the CDR3 DNA reads TGCTGTGCTAGGGGTAGGACAGGGGACGGCCCCCCCTATGGCTACACCTTC. Amino acid sequence: CCARGRTGDGPPYGYTF.

This clonotype turned up a few times. The chain links TRBV12-3 or TRBV12-4 to TRBJ2-1, with D uncertain. Trimming cost V 5 bases and J 7 bases, with 12 bases left between them. This CDR3 has 13 residues. CDR3 sequence (DNA): TGTGCCAGCAGTATGTGGGCCGGGAATGAGCAGTTCTTC. This codes for CASSMWAGNEQFF.

The CDR3 sequence is CASTGGGPYNEQFF. Here the CDR3 DNA reads TGTGCCAGTACAGGCGGGGGGCCCTACAATGAGCAGTTCTTC. This chain links TRBV19 with TRBJ2-1, with 8 bases fitting TRBD2. From germline, CDR1 is LNHDA and CDR2 SQIVND (reference sequence). Trimming removed 7 bases from V and 2 bases from J; junction bases left unmatched: 4. CDR3 size: 14 residues.

The table lists this clonotype with many counts. The chain uses TRBV29-1 and TRBJ2-5; D gene uncertain. The germline CDR1 and CDR2 sequences are SQVTM and ANQGSEA. This CDR3 spans 11 amino acids. Trimming removed 0 bases at V and 1 base at J, with 0 bases between. The CDR3 loop is CSVEDQETQYF. CDR3 in DNA: TGCAGCGTTGAAGACCAAGAGACCCAGTACTTC. The whole variable domain, remainder taken from reference TRBV29-1 and TRBJ2-5, is SAVISQKPSRDICQRGTSLTIQCQVDSQVTMMFWYRQQPGQSLTLIATANQGSEATYESGFVIDKFPISRPNLTFSTLTVSNMSPEDSSIYLCSVEDQETQYFGPGTRLLVL.

The V gene is TRBV12-3 or TRBV12-4, the J gene TRBJ2-5, with D perhaps TRBD1 (6 bases). There are 16 residues in the CDR3. Trimming took 2 bases from V and 5 from J, leaving 18 bases between them. CDR3 DNA: TGTGCCAGCAGTTTACAGGGGTCAGCTGGATGGGAGACCCAGTACTTC. The encoded protein is CASSLQGSAGWETQYF.

V gene TRBV20-1 combines with J gene TRBJ2-7; 11 positions agree with TRBD2. The V gene end was trimmed by 5 bases and the J gene end by 6 bases; junction bases not matched to a gene: 9. The CDR3 sequence is 14 residues long. CDR1 is DFQATT and CDR2 is SNEGSKA in the germline V gene (reference sequence). The CDR3 region has the DNA TGCAGTGCTCGGCGCATAGCGGGGGGGAGCGAGCAGTACTTC. It codes for CSARRIAGGSEQYF.

The sample holds many counts of this clonotype. This chain uses TRBV5-1 with TRBJ2-3; 7 nucleotides agree with TRBD1. The junction had 7 bases not matched to a gene; V was cut back by 4 bases and J by 5 bases. CDR1 SGHRS and CDR2 YFSETQ come from the germline V gene. This CDR3 is 14 amino acids long. The CDR3 here is CASSREGARDTQYF. The CDR3 DNA is TGCGCCAGCAGCAGAGAGGGGGCCCGAGATACGCAGTATTTT.

The chain carries TRBV4-3 and TRBJ2-2; 8 positions match TRBD2. Germline values: CDR1 LGHNA, CDR2 YSLEER. The CDR3 length is 16 residues. Trimming took 2 bases from V and 1 from J; bases not matched to a gene: 3. DNA of the CDR3: TGCGCCAGCAGCCAACGGGGGGGGAGGAACACCGGGGAGCTGTTTTTT. It translates to CASSQRGGRNTGELFF.

This clonotype was counted at least ten times. This rearrangement joins TRBV4-3 to TRBJ1-6; weak D call: TRBD1 (5 bases). Looked up from germline, CDR1 is LGHNA and CDR2 is YSLEER. Trimming took 4 bases from V and 9 from J, leaving 10 bases between them. The CDR3 covers 13 residues. CDR3 amino acids: CASSPLGASPLHF. For the CDR3, the DNA is TGCGCCAGCAGCCCGCTAGGGGCTTCACCCCTCCACTTT.

This clonotype was found many times. This chain's CDR3 is CASGYLGSSYEQYF. In DNA form, the CDR3 reads TGTGCCAGCGGCTATCTTGGTAGCTCCTACGAGCAGTACTTC. The chain joins TRBV28 to TRBJ2-7; no firm D call. The V gene's germline CDR1 is MDHEN and CDR2 SYDVKM. The CDR3 consists of 14 residues. V shed 8 bases and J shed 0 bases, with 14 bases lying between them.

V usage is TRBV7-2 and J usage is TRBJ2-7; 8 bases fit TRBD2. This CDR3 is 14 amino acids long. CDR1 SGHTA and CDR2 FQGNSA come from the germline V gene. V was clipped by 4 bases and J by 3 bases; unmatched bases: 5. The CDR3: CASSSPGLVYEQYF. The CDR3 DNA follows: TGTGCCAGCAGCTCACCGGGACTAGTCTACGAGCAGTACTTC. Looking up the rest from reference TRBV7-2 and TRBJ2-7 gives the full variable domain: GAGVSQSPSNKVTEKGKDVELRCDPISGHTALYWYRQSLGQGLEFLIYFQGNSAPDKSGLPSDRFSAERTGGSVSTLTIQRTQQEDSAVYLCASSSPGLVYEQYFGPGTRLTVT.

This clonotype was seen at least ten times. The chain employs TRBV12-3 or TRBV12-4 and TRBJ1-3; D uncertain. The V and J ends lost 1 base and 1 base respectively, with 5 bases between them. CDR3 length: 14 residues. CDR3 region: CASSLESSGNTIYF. Written as DNA, the CDR3 is TGTGCCAGCAGTTTAGAGTCATCTGGAAACACCATATATTTT.

In this sample, this clonotype turned up many times. The chain couples TRBV20-1 to TRBJ2-3; no reliable D call. The CDR3 spans 17 residues. Trimming pared 1 base from V and 4 bases from J, leaving 21 bases between. Looked up from germline, CDR1 is DFQATT and CDR2 is SNEGSKA (reference sequence). The CDR3 protein is CSARGSYKHLVPDTQYF. The DNA of the CDR3 is TGCAGTGCTAGAGGATCTTATAAACACCTAGTTCCAGATACGCAGTATTTT.

The chain is built from TRBV5-5 and TRBJ2-7, with no clear D. V was cut by 7 bases and J by 2 bases, with 16 bases left in between. The CDR3 has 14 residues. The germline V gene encodes CDR1 SGHKS and CDR2 YYEKEE (reference sequence). The CDR3 here is CASFPAPGPYEQYF. The DNA of the CDR3 is TGTGCCAGCTTCCCCGCGCCTGGGCCCTACGAGCAGTACTTC. Full variable domain (rest looked up from reference TRBV5-5 and TRBJ2-7): DAGVTQSPTHLIKTRGQQVTLRCSPISGHKSVSWYQQVLGQGPQFIFQYYEKEERGRGNFPDRFSARQFPNYSSELNVNALLLGDSALYLCASFPAPGPYEQYFGPGTRLTVT.

This clonotype was seen ten or more times. The chain links TRBV25-1 to TRBJ2-1; D gene uncertain. The CDR3 extends over 16 amino acids. V lost 1 base and J lost 4, with 14 bases in between. Looked up from germline, CDR1 is MGHDK and CDR2 is SYGVNS. The chain's CDR3 is CASSESIKGFYNEQFF. The CDR3 DNA follows: TGTGCCAGCAGTGAATCGATAAAGGGTTTTTACAATGAGCAGTTCTTC.

This clonotype was detected ten times or more. The rearrangement joins TRBV20-1 to TRBJ2-1; no clear D gene. The germline V and J ends were trimmed by 1 base and 1 base, with 8 bases remaining between them. The V gene's germline CDR1 is DFQATT and CDR2 SNEGSKA (reference sequence). This CDR3 region has 14 residues. CDR3: CSARAPTSYNEQFF. The CDR3 nucleotides read TGCAGTGCTAGAGCGCCGACATCCTACAATGAGCAGTTCTTC.

This clonotype was observed a few times. This chain connects TRBV20-1 to TRBJ1-6, with 9 bases lining up with TRBD1. The CDR3 is 14 residues long. Germline V gene sequence: CDR1 DFQATT, CDR2 SNEGSKA (reference sequence). V lost 6 bases and J lost 8; bases outside the gene matches: 8. The CDR3 DNA sequence: TGCAGTGCCACACAGGGGGCAGCAGATTCACCCCTCCACTTT. Protein product: CSATQGAADSPLHF.

V is TRBV5-1 and J is TRBJ1-1; D is unclear. The CDR3 is 14 amino acids. Trimming pared 7 bases from V and 3 bases from J, leaving 16 bases between. Germline V CDR1 and CDR2: SGHRS, YFSETQ. The CDR3 nucleotides read TGCGCCAGCTCCTTACTCGGAGGGTACACTGAAGCTTTCTTT. Translation gives CASSLLGGYTEAFF.

This clonotype was picked up many times. The gene calls are TRBV5-1 and TRBJ2-7; D is unclear. The CDR3 consists of 11 residues. Trimming left V 6 bases short and J 4 bases short, with 8 bases between. Germline V lookup: CDR1 SGHRS, CDR2 YFSETQ. The CDR3 protein is CASKKGYEQYF. CDR3 nucleotides: TGCGCCAGCAAGAAGGGTTACGAGCAGTACTTC.